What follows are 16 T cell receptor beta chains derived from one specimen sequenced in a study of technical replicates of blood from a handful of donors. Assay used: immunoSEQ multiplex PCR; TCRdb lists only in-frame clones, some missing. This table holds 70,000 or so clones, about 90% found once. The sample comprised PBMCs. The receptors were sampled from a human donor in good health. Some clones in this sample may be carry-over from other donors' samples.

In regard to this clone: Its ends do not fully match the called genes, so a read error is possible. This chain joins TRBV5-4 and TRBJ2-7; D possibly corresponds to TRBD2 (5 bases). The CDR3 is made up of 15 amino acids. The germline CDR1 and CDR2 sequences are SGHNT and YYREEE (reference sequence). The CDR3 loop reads CASSQDITGNYEQYF. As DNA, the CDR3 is TGCGCCAGCAGCCAAGATATTACGGGAAACTACGAGCAGTACTTC.

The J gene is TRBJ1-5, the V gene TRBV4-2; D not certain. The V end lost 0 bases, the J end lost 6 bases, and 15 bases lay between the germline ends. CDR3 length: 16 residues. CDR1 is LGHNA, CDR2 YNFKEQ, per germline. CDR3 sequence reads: CASSQDMDEVSQPQHF. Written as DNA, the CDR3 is TGTGCCAGCAGCCAAGATATGGATGAGGTTAGTCAGCCCCAGCATTTT.

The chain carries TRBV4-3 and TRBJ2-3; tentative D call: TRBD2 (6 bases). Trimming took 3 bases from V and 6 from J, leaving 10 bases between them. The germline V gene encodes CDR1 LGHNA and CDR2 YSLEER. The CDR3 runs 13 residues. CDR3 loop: CASSQGRGDTQYF. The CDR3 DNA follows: TGCGCCAGCAGCCAGGGACGGGGGGATACGCAGTATTTT.

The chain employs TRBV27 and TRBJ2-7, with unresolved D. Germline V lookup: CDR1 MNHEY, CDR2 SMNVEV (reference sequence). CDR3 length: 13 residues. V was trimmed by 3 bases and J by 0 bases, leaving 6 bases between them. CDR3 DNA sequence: TGTGCCAGCAGTTTGTCAGGCTCCTACGAGCAGTACTTC. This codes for CASSLSGSYEQYF.

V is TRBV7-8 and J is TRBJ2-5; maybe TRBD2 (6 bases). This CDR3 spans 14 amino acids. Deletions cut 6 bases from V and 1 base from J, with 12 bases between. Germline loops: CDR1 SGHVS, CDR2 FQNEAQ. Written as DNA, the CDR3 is TGTGCCAGCAGTTCTCGGGACTCCCAAGAGACCCAGTACTTC. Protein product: CASSSRDSQETQYF. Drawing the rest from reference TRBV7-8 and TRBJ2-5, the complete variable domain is GAGVSQSPRYKVAKRGQDVALRCDPISGHVSLFWYQQALGQGPEFLTYFQNEAQLDKSGLPSDRFFAERPEGSVSTLKIQRTQQEDSAVYLCASSSRDSQETQYFGPGTRLLVL.

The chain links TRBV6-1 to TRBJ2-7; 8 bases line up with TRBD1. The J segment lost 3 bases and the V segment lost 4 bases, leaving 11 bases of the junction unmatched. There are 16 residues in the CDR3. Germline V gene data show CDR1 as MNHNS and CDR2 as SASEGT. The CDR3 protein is CASSVAGSGGFYEQYF. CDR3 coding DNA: TGTGCCAGCAGTGTAGCCGGGTCAGGGGGCTTCTACGAGCAGTACTTC.

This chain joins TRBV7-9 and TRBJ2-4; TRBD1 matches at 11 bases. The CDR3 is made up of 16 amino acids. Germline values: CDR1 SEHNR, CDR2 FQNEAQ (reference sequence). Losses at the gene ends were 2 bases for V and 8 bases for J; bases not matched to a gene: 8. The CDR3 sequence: CASSLFSGTGGYIQYF. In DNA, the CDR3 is TGTGCCAGCAGCTTATTCTCCGGGACAGGGGGATACATTCAGTACTTC. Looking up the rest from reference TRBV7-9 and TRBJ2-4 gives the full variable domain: DTGVSQNPRHKITKRGQNVTFRCDPISEHNRLYWYRQTLGQGPEFLTYFQNEAQLEKSRLLSDRFSAERPKGSFSTLEIQRTEQGDSAMYLCASSLFSGTGGYIQYFGAGTRLSVL.

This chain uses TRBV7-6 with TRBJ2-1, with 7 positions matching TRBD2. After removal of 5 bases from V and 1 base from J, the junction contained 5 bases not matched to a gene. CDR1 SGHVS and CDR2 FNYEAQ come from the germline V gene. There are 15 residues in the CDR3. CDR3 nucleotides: TGTGCCAGCAGCACAAGGGACTATTCCTACAATGAGCAGTTCTTC. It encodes CASSTRDYSYNEQFF.

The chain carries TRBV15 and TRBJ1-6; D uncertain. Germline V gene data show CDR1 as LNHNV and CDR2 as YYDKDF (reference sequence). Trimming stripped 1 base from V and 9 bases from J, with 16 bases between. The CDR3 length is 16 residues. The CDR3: CATSRGYGLLASPLHF. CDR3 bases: TGTGCCACCAGCAGAGGTTATGGGCTGCTTGCTTCACCCCTCCACTTT. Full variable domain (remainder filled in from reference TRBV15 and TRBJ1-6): DAMVIQNPRYQVTQFGKPVTLSCSQTLNHNVMYWYQQKSSQAPKLLFHYYDKDFNNEADTPDNFQSRRPNTSFCFLDIRSPGLGDTAMYLCATSRGYGLLASPLHFGNGTRLTVT.

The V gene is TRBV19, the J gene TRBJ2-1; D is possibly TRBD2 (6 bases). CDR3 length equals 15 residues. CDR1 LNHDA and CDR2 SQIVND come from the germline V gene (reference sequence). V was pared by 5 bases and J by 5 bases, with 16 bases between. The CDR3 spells CASSPGASADNEQFF. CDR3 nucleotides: TGTGCCAGTAGTCCCGGGGCTAGCGCCGACAATGAGCAGTTCTTC.

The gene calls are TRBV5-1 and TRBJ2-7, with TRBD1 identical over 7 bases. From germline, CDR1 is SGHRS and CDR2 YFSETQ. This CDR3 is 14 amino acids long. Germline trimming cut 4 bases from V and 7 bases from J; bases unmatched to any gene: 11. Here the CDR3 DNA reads TGCGCCAGCAGCAACGACAGGGCAACGGAAGAGCAGTACTTC. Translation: CASSNDRATEEQYF.

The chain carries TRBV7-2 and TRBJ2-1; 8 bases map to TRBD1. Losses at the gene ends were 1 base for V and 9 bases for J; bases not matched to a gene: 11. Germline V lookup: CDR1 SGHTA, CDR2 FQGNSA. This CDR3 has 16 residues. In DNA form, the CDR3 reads TGTGCCAGCAGCTTAGGTCCAGGGGGCCTGGTCGGTGAGCAGTTCTTC. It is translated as CASSLGPGGLVGEQFF.

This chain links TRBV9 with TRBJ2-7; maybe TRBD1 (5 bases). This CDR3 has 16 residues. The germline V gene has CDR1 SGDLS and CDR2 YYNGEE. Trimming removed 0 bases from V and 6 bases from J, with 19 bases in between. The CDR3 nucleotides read TGTGCCAGCAGCGTAGCAGTGGGTCAGGGTGTGGGCGAGCAGTACTTC. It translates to CASSVAVGQGVGEQYF.

CDR3 nucleotide sequence: TGCGCCAGCAGCTCGACTAGCGTCCAAGAGACCCAGTACTTC. Protein: CASSSTSVQETQYF. V is TRBV5-1 and J is TRBJ2-5, with 8 bases lining up with TRBD2. J was trimmed by 1 base and V by 3 bases; bases with no gene match: 2. CDR3 size: 14 residues. Looked up from germline, CDR1 is SGHRS and CDR2 is YFSETQ.

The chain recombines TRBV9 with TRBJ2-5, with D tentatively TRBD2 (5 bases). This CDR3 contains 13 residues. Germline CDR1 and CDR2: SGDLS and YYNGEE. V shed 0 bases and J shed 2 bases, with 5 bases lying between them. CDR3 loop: CASSVAGQETQYF. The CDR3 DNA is TGTGCCAGCAGCGTAGCGGGGCAAGAGACCCAGTACTTC.

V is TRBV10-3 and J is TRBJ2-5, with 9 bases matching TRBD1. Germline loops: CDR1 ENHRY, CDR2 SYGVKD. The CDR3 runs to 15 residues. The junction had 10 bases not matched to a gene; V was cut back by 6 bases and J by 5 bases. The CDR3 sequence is CAIRATGQGGETQYF. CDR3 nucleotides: TGTGCCATCAGGGCCACGGGACAGGGAGGGGAGACCCAGTACTTC.